The entry below gives a single T cell receptor (beta chain) sequence along with its context. Its antigen is unidentified. The data stem from a study of CD8 T cells in ankylosing spondylitis. Per germline, CDR1 SGHTA and CDR2 FQGNSA. The V end was cut by 2 bases, the J end by 4 bases, with 10 bases between. The CDR3 contains 14 residues. General study findings and limits: The study looked at matched synovial fluid samples from ankylosing spondylitis patients. Disease-linked clones were reported to be significantly enriched there. One TCR beta motif, made up of eight or nine highly homologous variants, appeared characteristic of ankylosing spondylitis blood.

Scientists made TCR beta libraries using quantitative 5'-RACE with molecular barcodes. TCRdb itself ran the 5' RACE reads through MiXCR, one entry per CDR3 protein. The sample consists of under 300,000 distinct CDR3 sequences, around 7.8% of them appearing once. The sequenced sample was blood, either unsorted or a sorted T cell fraction (not recorded which). The chain combines TRBV7-2 with TRBJ2-3; D might be TRBD1 or TRBD2, each matching 6 bases. The TCR comes from a male donor with ankylosing spondylitis or in good health (not recorded which). CDR3 protein: CASSLFGGPDTQYF. DNA of the CDR3: TGTGCCAGCAGCTTATTCGGGGGCCCAGATACGCAGTATTTT. The full variable domain, in which reference TRBV7-2 and TRBJ2-3 provide the parts outside the CDR3, is GAGVSQSPSNKVTEKGKDVELRCDPISGHTALYWYRQSLGQGLEFLIYFQGNSAPDKSGLPSDRFSAERTGGSVSTLTIQRTQQEDSAVYLCASSLFGGPDTQYFGPGTRLTVL.